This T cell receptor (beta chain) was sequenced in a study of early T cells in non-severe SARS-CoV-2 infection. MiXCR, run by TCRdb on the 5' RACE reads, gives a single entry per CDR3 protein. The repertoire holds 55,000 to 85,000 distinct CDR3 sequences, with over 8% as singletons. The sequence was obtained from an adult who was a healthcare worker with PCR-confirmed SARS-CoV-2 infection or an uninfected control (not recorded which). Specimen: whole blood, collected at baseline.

In nucleotides, the CDR3 is TGCGCCAGCAGCTTGATTACTAGCGGGAGGGCAGATACGCAGTATTTT. This translates into CASSLITSGRADTQYF. This sequence joins TRBV5-1 and TRBJ2-3, with 13 bases that match TRBD2. The V and J ends lost 1 base and 4 bases, in that order; junction bases with no gene match: 3. This CDR3 is built from 16 residues. CDR1 and CDR2 from the germline V gene are SGHRS and YFSETQ.